The rows below give T cell receptor beta chains drawn from one sample of a study of T cell responses to AZD1222 COVID-19 vaccine. Some clones are missing from TCRdb's copy, which holds only in-frame ones; the method was immunoSEQ multiplex PCR. The sample has some 200,000 clones; 90% to 95% are singletons. This material consisted of peripheral blood, taken 28 days after the second AZD1222 dose. The receptors come from an adult who received the AZD1222 COVID-19 vaccine. Both conserved end residues are part of each CDR3. D genes are given only for firm matches. The listing skips clone size in some rows; elsewhere it reads once, few, many or a size class.

D gene	clone size	V gene	J gene	CDR3 DNA	CDR3 protein
TRBD1	NA	TRBV2	TRBJ2-1	TGTGCCAGCATGACAGGGACAGGATACAATGAGCAGTTCTTC	CASMTGTGYNEQFF
NA	NA	TRBV5-4	TRBJ2-3	TGTGCCAGCAGCTTGGGGCCGGACCCTGCCACAGATACGCAGTATTTT	CASSLGPDPATDTQYF
NA	NA	TRBV6-5	TRBJ2-1	TGTGCCAGCAGCGCCGACAGGTCCTACAATGAGCAGTTCTTC	CASSADRSYNEQFF
NA	NA	TRBV7-2	TRBJ1-5	TGTGCCAGCAGCTTAGCTTTTTCGGGGATGGGGCAGCCCCAGCATTTT	CASSLAFSGMGQPQHF
TRBD1	NA	TRBV6-4	TRBJ1-1	TGTGCCAGCAGTGCGGCAGGGGGTTCTGAAGCTTTCTTT	CASSAAGGSEAFF
NA	NA	TRBV29-1	TRBJ1-1	TGCAGCGCCCTACGTGAAGCTTTCTTT	CSALREAFF
TRBD1	NA	TRBV29-1	TRBJ1-6	TGCAGCGTTGGACAGGGGTATAATTCACCCCTCCACTTT	CSVGQGYNSPLHF
NA	NA	TRBV3-1/TRBV3-2	TRBJ2-7	TGTGCCAGCAGCCAAGTCGTCCTGCACGAGCAGTACTTC	CASSQVVLHEQYF
TRBD1	NA	TRBV30	TRBJ1-1	TGTGCCTGGAGTCCCCCGGGACAGAAGAAAGCTTTCTTT	CAWSPPGQKKAFF
NA	once	TRBV6-6	TRBJ1-2	TGTGCCAGCAGTTACCAGGGGCAGGATGGCTACACCTTC	CASSYQGQDGYTF
NA	few	TRBV2	TRBJ2-7	TGTGCCAGCAGGGTCCAAATGTACGAGCAGTACTTC	CASRVQMYEQYF
NA	few	TRBV3-1/TRBV3-2	TRBJ2-7	TGTGCCAGCAGCCGAAACCGGGACGAGCAGTACTTC	CASSRNRDEQYF
TRBD1	once	TRBV5-1	TRBJ2-5	TGCGCCAGCAGCCGCGGGACAGGTGAAGAGACCCAGTACTTC	CASSRGTGEETQYF
TRBD1	NA	TRBV5-4	TRBJ2-7	TGTGCCAGCAGCGGGGGGGGACAGGGAAGCTCCTACGAGCAGTACTTC	CASSGGGQGSSYEQYF
TRBD2	NA	TRBV5-6	TRBJ2-7	TGTGCCAGCAGCTTGAGGACTAGCGGGGGATTCTACGAGCAGTACTTC	CASSLRTSGGFYEQYF
NA	NA	TRBV19	TRBJ2-7	TGTGCCAGTAGCCCTAAATCCCTGGGGGCCTACGAGCAGTACTTC	CASSPKSLGAYEQYF
NA	NA	TRBV5-6	TRBJ1-1	TGTGCCAGCAGCTTTATGAACACTGAAGCTTTCTTT	CASSFMNTEAFF
NA	NA	TRBV30	TRBJ2-7	TGTGCCTGGAGGGACGAGCAGTACTTC	CAWRDEQYF
NA	NA	TRBV5-6	TRBJ2-6	TGTGCCAGCAGCTTGGACCTAGGCTCCTCTGGGGCCAACGTCCTGACTTTC	CASSLDLGSSGANVLTF
TRBD2	NA	TRBV5-5	TRBJ2-2	TGTGCCAGCAGCTCGATAGCGGGGGGGAACACCGGGGAGCTGTTTTTT	CASSSIAGGNTGELFF
TRBD1	NA	TRBV4-2	TRBJ2-5	TGTGCCAGCAGCCACCCAGGACAGGGACTTCCTGAAACTATGAAAGAGACCCAGTACTTC	CASSHPGQGLPETMKETQYF
TRBD2	NA	TRBV19	TRBJ2-1	TGTGCCAGTAGTATGGCCGGGAGGGCAGGGAATGAGCAGTTCTTC	CASSMAGRAGNEQFF
NA	NA	TRBV6-6	TRBJ2-2	TGTGCCAGCAGTCTCGTTGAGGGGAACACCGGGGAGCTGTTTTTT	CASSLVEGNTGELFF
TRBD1	NA	TRBV19	TRBJ1-2	TGTGCCAGTAGTATCCAGGGGGCAAGACACTATGGCTACACCTTC	CASSIQGARHYGYTF
TRBD1	NA	TRBV5-1	TRBJ1-1	TGCGCCAGCAGCGGGGACAGAGTGAACACTGAAGCTTTCTTT	CASSGDRVNTEAFF
TRBD2	NA	TRBV5-5	TRBJ2-7	TGTGCCAGCAGCCTAGGGATCGGGAGGACGTCCTACGAGCAGTACTTC	CASSLGIGRTSYEQYF
NA	NA	TRBV28	TRBJ1-3	TGTGCCAGCAGTCCCGACAGGGGAAACACCATATATTTT	CASSPDRGNTIYF
NA	NA	TRBV30	TRBJ2-1	TGTGCCTGGAGTCGTAGCGGTGAGCAGTTCTTC	CAWSRSGEQFF
TRBD2	NA	TRBV30	TRBJ2-3	TGTGCCTGGAGTAAAGCGGGGGTCAGCACAGATACGCAGTATTTT	CAWSKAGVSTDTQYF
NA	few	TRBV7-2	TRBJ1-5	TGTGCCAGCAGCCCGACAGGACCCAATCAGCCCCAGCATTTT	CASSPTGPNQPQHF
NA	NA	TRBV11-2	TRBJ2-7	TGTGCCAGCAGCTTAGCGGGTTACGAGCAGTACTTC	CASSLAGYEQYF
NA	NA	TRBV5-6	TRBJ2-7	TGTGCCAGCAGCTCGTATAAGGGACATTACTACGAGCAGTACTTC	CASSSYKGHYYEQYF
NA	NA	TRBV5-1	TRBJ2-7	TGCGCCAGCAGCCCGGACAGGGGGCGTCCGACTAGCGGGAAGGACGAGCAGTACTTC	CASSPDRGRPTSGKDEQYF
NA	NA	TRBV27	TRBJ1-5	TGTGCCAGCAGCCTTGGCTATAGCAATCAGCCCCAGCATTTT	CASSLGYSNQPQHF
NA	NA	TRBV18	TRBJ1-3	TGTGCCAGCTCACTTTACACAGAATCTGGAAACACCATATATTTT	CASSLYTESGNTIYF
TRBD1	NA	TRBV7-2	TRBJ1-2	TGTGCCAGCAGCCTAGGGGGGACAGGGGTGGACTATGGCTACACCTTC	CASSLGGTGVDYGYTF
NA	NA	TRBV5-1	TRBJ1-1	TGCGCCAGCAGCTTGTTTCCAGGGAGGGAGAGTACTGAAGCTTTCTTT	CASSLFPGRESTEAFF
NA	NA	TRBV6-5	TRBJ1-1	TGTGCCAGCAGCCTCCGGGGGAACACTGAAGCTTTCTTT	CASSLRGNTEAFF
NA	once	TRBV4-2	TRBJ2-5	TGTGCCAGCAGCCAAGATGGGCTTCAAACAATGCAGGAGACCCAGTACTTC	CASSQDGLQTMQETQYF
TRBD1	NA	TRBV30	TRBJ1-1	TGTGCCTGGAGTGTAGGCCAGGGGGGAGCTTTCTTT	CAWSVGQGGAFF
NA	NA	TRBV3-1/TRBV3-2	TRBJ1-2	TGTGCCAGCAGCCAAGAAGGTGGGATCGGTTATGGCTACACCTTC	CASSQEGGIGYGYTF
NA	once	TRBV29-1	TRBJ2-7	TGCAGCGTTGAAATCATCGGGACAATCTCCTACGAGCAGTACTTC	CSVEIIGTISYEQYF
TRBD2	few	TRBV2	TRBJ2-1	TGTGCCAGCACTTCTTCTAGCGGGAATGAGCAGTTCTTC	CASTSSSGNEQFF
NA	NA	TRBV1	TRBJ2-6	TGCACCAGCAGCAAGATGCGTTTGCAAAGTCGGGCCAACGTCCTGACTTTC	CTSSKMRLQSRANVLTF
TRBD1	NA	TRBV6-2/TRBV6-3	TRBJ2-4	TGTGCCAGCAGTTTAGGGACAGGGAGGTTAAACATTCAGTACTTC	CASSLGTGRLNIQYF
NA	NA	TRBV6-5	TRBJ2-1	TGTGCCAGCAGCCCGGTGGGCGGGAATCACAATGAGCAGTTCTTC	CASSPVGGNHNEQFF
NA	once	TRBV25-1	TRBJ2-1	TGTGCTACTGAGGGAAGACGCAATGAGCAGTTCTTC	CATEGRRNEQFF
TRBD1	NA	TRBV30	TRBJ1-5	TGTGCCTGGACCCCGGGACAGTACAATCAGCCCCAGCATTTT	CAWTPGQYNQPQHF
NA	NA	TRBV2	TRBJ1-4	TGTGCCAGCAGTGATCCCGTCTCAAAGGGGGAAAAACTGTTTTTT	CASSDPVSKGEKLFF
NA	NA	TRBV5-5	TRBJ2-7	TGTGCCAGCAGCTTGGAAGGGCTCCCCTACGAGCAGTACTTC	CASSLEGLPYEQYF
TRBD2	NA	TRBV7-3	TRBJ2-1	TGTGCCAGCAGCTTAGGAGGACTAGCGACCTACAATGAGCAGTTCTTC	CASSLGGLATYNEQFF
NA	NA	TRBV6-5	TRBJ1-1	TGTGCCAGCAGTTACTCGTCCCGTGCTTTCTTT	CASSYSSRAFF
TRBD2	once	TRBV27	TRBJ2-1	TGTGCCAGCAGTTTCTTAGCGGGGAAGAGCTCCTACAATGAGCAGTTCTTC	CASSFLAGKSSYNEQFF
TRBD2	NA	TRBV19	TRBJ2-1	TGTGCCAGTAGTAAGCGGGGGGGTTACAATGAGCAGTTCTTC	CASSKRGGYNEQFF
TRBD1	once	TRBV18	TRBJ1-5	TGTGCCAGCTCACCACAAACAGGGGGAAATCAGCCCCAGCATTTT	CASSPQTGGNQPQHF
NA	NA	TRBV12-3/TRBV12-4	TRBJ2-1	TGTGCCAGCCGCACGCTGGGAGTGCAGTTCTTC	CASRTLGVQFF
NA	NA	TRBV19	TRBJ2-2	TGTGCCAGTATGGGGTACCGGGGGACCGGGGAGCTGTTTTTT	CASMGYRGTGELFF
NA	NA	TRBV7-8	TRBJ1-6	TGTGCCAGCAGCTTAAGGGGGGGAGGGGATAATTCACCCCTCCACTTT	CASSLRGGGDNSPLHF
NA	NA	TRBV30	TRBJ1-1	TGTGCCTGGACCCAGACCGGGGCTATGAACACTGAAGCTTTCTTT	CAWTQTGAMNTEAFF